Presented here are 19 T cell receptor beta chains from one specimen sequenced in a study of blood T cell repertoires in COVID-19. This table comes from immunoSEQ multiplex PCR, and its TCRdb copy is limited to in-frame clones, with some not included. The sample shows 20,000 to 30,000 clones, 81% of them seen only once. Specimen: peripheral blood. The receptors were sampled from a man in his 70s with acute or convalescent COVID-19.

This chain connects TRBV27 to TRBJ2-2; 10 bases agree with TRBD2. Germline CDR1 is MNHEY and CDR2 is SMNVEV (reference sequence). The CDR3 is 15 amino acids. Losses at the gene ends were 8 bases for V and 4 bases for J; bases not matched to a gene: 7. The CDR3 coding sequence is TGTGCCAGCGGACTTAGCGGGAGGTTCACCGGGGAGCTGTTTTTT. Protein: CASGLSGRFTGELFF.

V usage is TRBV5-6 and J usage is TRBJ1-2; maybe TRBD1 (6 bases). Germline loops: CDR1 SGHDT, CDR2 YYEEEE. The CDR3 is 14 amino acids. Between the trimmed V and J ends, which lost 2 bases and 5 bases, there was a span of 13 bases. The CDR3 spells CASSFQDSRYGYTF. The CDR3 DNA reads TGTGCCAGCAGCTTTCAGGACAGCCGGTATGGCTACACCTTC.

The gene calls are TRBV19 and TRBJ2-1; no clear D gene. Deletions cut 4 bases from V and 3 bases from J, with 7 bases between. CDR1 and CDR2 from the germline V gene are LNHDA and SQIVND (reference sequence). The CDR3 has 13 residues. The CDR3 DNA sequence: TGTGCCAGTAGTAACGGGTTCTACAATGAGCAGTTCTTC. It yields the protein CASSNGFYNEQFF. The entire variable domain, with the rest obtained from reference TRBV19 and TRBJ2-1, is as follows: DGGITQSPKYLFRKEGQNVTLSCEQNLNHDAMYWYRQDPGQGLRLIYYSQIVNDFQKGDIAEGYSVSREKKESFPLTVTSAQKNPTAFYLCASSNGFYNEQFFGPGTRLTVL.

J is TRBJ2-1 and V is TRBV6-5, with TRBD1 identical over 9 bases. V dropped 5 bases and J dropped 7; count of bases not matched to a gene: 9. CDR3 length: 15 amino acids. CDR1 is MNHEY and CDR2 is SVGAGI in the germline V gene. CDR3 DNA sequence: TGTGCCAGCAGTAGTGGGACAGGGCACGCTAATGAGCAGTTCTTC. This gives the protein CASSSGTGHANEQFF.

This clone appeared a few times. This chain uses TRBV29-1 with TRBJ2-2, with TRBD1 as a possible D gene (6 bases). The germline V gene encodes CDR1 SQVTM and CDR2 ANQGSEA. CDR3 size: 14 residues. V shed 4 bases and J shed 2 bases, with 11 bases lying between them. Written as DNA, the CDR3 is TGCAGCGTTGGATCAGGGGCCAACACCGGGGAGCTGTTTTTT. Protein product: CSVGSGANTGELFF.

V gene TRBV28 combines with J gene TRBJ1-1; D might be TRBD1 (6 bases). Trimming pared 6 bases from V and 7 bases from J, leaving 9 bases between. Germline V gene sequence: CDR1 MDHEN, CDR2 SYDVKM. The CDR3 is 11 residues long. This CDR3 is CASSTGFEAFF. The CDR3 DNA is TGTGCCAGCAGCACAGGGTTTGAAGCTTTCTTT.

This clone was counted a single time. The chain uses TRBV4-1 and TRBJ2-3, with D uncertain. V lost 1 base, J lost 5 bases, and 10 bases lay in between. The CDR3 has 14 residues. Germline CDR1 is MGHRA and CDR2 is YSYEKL. CDR3 nucleotides: TGCGCCAGCAGCCAAGCGAGGAACGGAGATACGCAGTATTTT. Translation: CASSQARNGDTQYF.

This clone appeared once. This rearrangement joins TRBV19 to TRBJ2-1; 8 bases match TRBD2. Germline CDR1 reads LNHDA; CDR2 reads SQIVND (reference sequence). The CDR3 is 15 residues long. After removal of 6 bases from V and 9 bases from J, the junction contained 13 bases not matched to a gene. The CDR3 here is CASSLAGQTRSEQFF. The CDR3 DNA follows: TGTGCCAGTAGCTTAGCGGGACAAACCCGGAGTGAGCAGTTCTTC.

The V gene is TRBV7-2, the J gene TRBJ1-4, with a tentative D call TRBD1 (6 bases). V lost 2 bases and J 5 bases, leaving 12 bases between the germline ends. The CDR3 consists of 15 residues. In germline, CDR1 is SGHTA, CDR2 FQGNSA. The CDR3 protein is CASSLSRGANEKLFF. The CDR3 region has the DNA TGTGCCAGCAGCTTATCTCGGGGGGCCAATGAAAAACTGTTTTTT.

This chain connects TRBV4-3 to TRBJ2-3; 8 nucleotides align to TRBD2. The germline CDR1 and CDR2 sequences are LGHNA and YSLEER. With 3 bases clipped from V and 0 bases from J, the junction kept 11 bases outside the gene matches. This CDR3 has 18 amino acids. CDR3 coding DNA: TGCGCCAGCAGCCACGAAAGCCCTCGGGGGGGTAGCACAGATACGCAGTATTTT. This codes for CASSHESPRGGSTDTQYF.

This clone was detected only once. The V call is TRBV6-2 or TRBV6-3, the J call TRBJ1-2, with 7 nucleotides matching TRBD1. CDR3 size: 16 residues. Germline values: CDR1 MNHEY, CDR2 SVGEGT. J lost 4 bases, V lost 0 bases, and 8 bases had no gene match. CDR3 DNA: TGTGCCAGCAGTTACTCGGAGGGGGCGCTGGGCTATGGCTACACCTTC. It translates to CASSYSEGALGYGYTF.

This clone is categorized as medium-sized (0.01 to 0.1%). The J gene is TRBJ2-7, the V gene TRBV19; 10 nucleotides match TRBD1. Germline lookup yields CDR1 LNHDA and CDR2 SQIVND (reference sequence). V was clipped by 4 bases and J by 2 bases; unmatched bases: 2. This CDR3 spans 14 amino acids. CDR3 protein: CASSTGQGAYEQYF. CDR3 bases: TGTGCCAGTAGTACAGGACAGGGGGCCTACGAGCAGTACTTC.

This clone has a single count. The V gene is TRBV7-2, the J gene TRBJ1-1; no definite D call. The length of the CDR3 is 14 residues. V was trimmed by 0 bases and J by 1 base, leaving 6 bases between them. From germline, CDR1 is SGHTA and CDR2 FQGNSA. This CDR3 reads CASSLAAGNTEAFF. In nucleotides, the CDR3 is TGTGCCAGCAGCTTAGCCGCAGGGAACACTGAAGCTTTCTTT.

The CDR3 loop reads CSAPGGEETQYF. The CDR3 nucleotides read TGCAGCGCCCCAGGGGGCGAGGAGACCCAGTACTTC. The chain employs TRBV29-1 and TRBJ2-5; 8 nucleotides match TRBD1. Germline loops: CDR1 SQVTM, CDR2 ANQGSEA. The J segment lost 5 bases and the V segment lost 7 bases, leaving 6 bases of the junction unmatched. This CDR3 is 12 amino acids long.

The chain couples TRBV5-5 to TRBJ1-4; D gene unclear. Germline CDR1 reads SGHKS; CDR2 reads YYEKEE (reference sequence). The CDR3 totals 15 residues. Trimming cost V 0 bases and J 1 base, with 7 bases left between them. The DNA for the CDR3 is TGTGCCAGCAGCTTGGCCAGGTTAACTAATGAAAAACTGTTTTTT. It encodes CASSLARLTNEKLFF.

The DNA of the CDR3 is TGCGCCAGCAGCTCTGCCGCGGGGGGGTCCTACAATGAGCAGTTCTTC. Protein sequence: CASSSAAGGSYNEQFF. The chain links TRBV5-1 to TRBJ2-1; 9 positions match TRBD2. V was pared by 3 bases and J by 1 base, with 5 bases of the junction left unmatched. In germline, CDR1 is SGHRS, CDR2 YFSETQ. This CDR3 comprises 16 residues.

V gene TRBV5-1 combines with J gene TRBJ2-2; D is unclear. From germline, CDR1 is SGHRS and CDR2 YFSETQ. This CDR3 has 13 residues. Between the trimmed V and J ends, which lost 4 bases and 0 bases, there was a span of 4 bases. The CDR3 coding sequence is TGCGCCAGCAGCGGCACGAACACCGGGGAGCTGTTTTTT. This codes for CASSGTNTGELFF.

The V and J genes are TRBV27 and TRBJ1-1; a possible D gene is TRBD1 (6 bases). The CDR3 spans 13 residues. V lost 5 bases and J lost 5, with 12 bases in between. The germline V gene encodes CDR1 MNHEY and CDR2 SMNVEV (reference sequence). As DNA, the CDR3 is TGTGCCAGCAGTCGGTGGCAGGGGACTGAAGCTTTCTTT. As protein: CASSRWQGTEAFF.

The V gene is TRBV5-6, the J gene TRBJ2-7; perhaps TRBD1 as D (5 bases). Germline CDR1 reads SGHDT; CDR2 reads YYEEEE. Between the trimmed V and J ends, which lost 4 bases and 3 bases, there was a span of 11 bases. The CDR3 is 13 residues long. The CDR3 region is CASSPGLGYEQYF. The CDR3 DNA reads TGTGCCAGCAGCCCAGGGCTAGGCTACGAGCAGTACTTC.